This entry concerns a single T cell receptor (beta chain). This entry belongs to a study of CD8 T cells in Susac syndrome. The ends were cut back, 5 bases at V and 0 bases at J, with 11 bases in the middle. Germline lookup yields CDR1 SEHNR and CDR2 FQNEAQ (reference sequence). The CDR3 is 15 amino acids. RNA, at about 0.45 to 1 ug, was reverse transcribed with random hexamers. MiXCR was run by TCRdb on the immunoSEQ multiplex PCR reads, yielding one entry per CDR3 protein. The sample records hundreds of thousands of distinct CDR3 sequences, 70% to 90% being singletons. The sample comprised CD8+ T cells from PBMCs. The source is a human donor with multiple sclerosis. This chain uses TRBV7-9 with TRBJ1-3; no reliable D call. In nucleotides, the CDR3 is TGTGCCAGCAGCACCGGACGCCTCTCTGGAAACACCATATATTTT. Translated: CASSTGRLSGNTIYF.